What follows are 4 T cell receptor beta chains derived from one specimen sequenced in a study of blood T cell repertoires in COVID-19. Method: immunoSEQ multiplex PCR; TCRdb's copy keeps in-frame clones and lacks some. The repertoire consists of under 150,000 clones, with approximately 87% occurring once and the leading ten covering roughly 3.9%. The sample consisted of PBMCs or T cells enriched from blood (not recorded which). The receptors originated from a man in his fifties or sixties in a cohort exposed to, infected with or recovered from COVID-19 (not recorded which).

The chain carries TRBV30 and TRBJ1-1; 8 nucleotides match TRBD1. V was pared by 4 bases and J by 4 bases, with 5 bases of the junction left unmatched. The germline CDR1 and CDR2 sequences are GTSNPN and SVGIG (reference sequence). This CDR3 has 13 amino acids. The CDR3 loop reads CAWTGQGFTEAFF. CDR3 in DNA: TGTGCCTGGACCGGACAGGGCTTCACTGAAGCTTTCTTT.

The rearrangement links TRBV2 to TRBJ1-4, with 8 bases identical to TRBD1. CDR1 SNHLY and CDR2 FYNNEI come from the germline V gene. This CDR3 spans 16 amino acids. Losses at the gene ends were 2 bases for V and 7 bases for J; bases not matched to a gene: 9. The CDR3 loop reads CASSEFQGARGEKLFF. The CDR3 DNA is TGTGCCAGCAGTGAATTCCAGGGGGCACGGGGTGAAAAACTGTTTTTT.

The chain is built from TRBV9 and TRBJ2-3; TRBD2 might be the D (5 bases). Trimming pared 0 bases from V and 0 bases from J, leaving 8 bases between. The CDR3 has 15 residues. Germline V gives CDR1 SGDLS, CDR2 YYNGEE. As DNA, the CDR3 is TGTGCCAGCAGCGTAGAGGGAGACAGCACAGATACGCAGTATTTT. Its translation is CASSVEGDSTDTQYF.

The DNA for the CDR3 is TGTGCCAGCAGCGAACACAGGGGGCAGAACACTGAAGCTTTCTTT. This encodes CASSEHRGQNTEAFF. The chain employs TRBV9 and TRBJ1-1, with 9 bases lining up with TRBD1. CDR3 length equals 15 residues. V was pared by 3 bases and J by 1 base, with 4 bases of the junction left unmatched. Germline CDR1 is SGDLS and CDR2 is YYNGEE.